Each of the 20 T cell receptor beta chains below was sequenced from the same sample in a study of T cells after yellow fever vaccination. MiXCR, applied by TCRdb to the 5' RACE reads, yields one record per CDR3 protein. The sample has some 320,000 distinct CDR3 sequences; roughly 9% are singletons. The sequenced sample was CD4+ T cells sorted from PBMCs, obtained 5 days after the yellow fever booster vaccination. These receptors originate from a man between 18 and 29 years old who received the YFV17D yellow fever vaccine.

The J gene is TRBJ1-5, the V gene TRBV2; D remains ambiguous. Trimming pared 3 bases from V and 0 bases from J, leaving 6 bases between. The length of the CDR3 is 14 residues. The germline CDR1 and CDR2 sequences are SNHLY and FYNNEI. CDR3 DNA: TGTGCCAGCAGTGAGACTGCTAGCAATCAGCCCCAGCATTTT. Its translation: CASSETASNQPQHF.

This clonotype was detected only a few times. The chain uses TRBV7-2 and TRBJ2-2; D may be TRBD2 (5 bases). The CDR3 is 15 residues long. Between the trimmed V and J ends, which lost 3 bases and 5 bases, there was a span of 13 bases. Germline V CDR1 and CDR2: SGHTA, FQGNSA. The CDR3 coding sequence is TGTGCCAGCAGCTTGGCGGGTCCCGGGACCGGGGAGCTGTTTTTT. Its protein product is CASSLAGPGTGELFF.

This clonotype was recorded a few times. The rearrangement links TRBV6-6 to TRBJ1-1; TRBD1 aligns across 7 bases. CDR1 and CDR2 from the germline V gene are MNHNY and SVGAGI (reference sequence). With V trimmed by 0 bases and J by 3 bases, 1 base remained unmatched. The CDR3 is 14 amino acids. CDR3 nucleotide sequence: TGTGCCAGCAGTTACTCAGGGGGCCACACTGAAGCTTTCTTT. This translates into CASSYSGGHTEAFF.

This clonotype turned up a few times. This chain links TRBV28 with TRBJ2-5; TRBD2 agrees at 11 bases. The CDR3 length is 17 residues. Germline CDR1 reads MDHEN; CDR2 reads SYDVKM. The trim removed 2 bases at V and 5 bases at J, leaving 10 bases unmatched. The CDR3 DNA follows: TGTGCCAGCAGTTTAGGCGTTAGCGGGGGGGGCGCTGAGACCCAGTACTTC. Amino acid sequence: CASSLGVSGGGAETQYF.

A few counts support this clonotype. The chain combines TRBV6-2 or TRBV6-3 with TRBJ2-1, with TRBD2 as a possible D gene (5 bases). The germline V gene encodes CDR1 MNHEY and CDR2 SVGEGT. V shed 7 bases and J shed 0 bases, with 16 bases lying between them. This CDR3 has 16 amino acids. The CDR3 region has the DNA TGTGCCAGCACCCCTCTGGACTTGAGCTCCTACAATGAGCAGTTCTTC. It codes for CASTPLDLSSYNEQFF.

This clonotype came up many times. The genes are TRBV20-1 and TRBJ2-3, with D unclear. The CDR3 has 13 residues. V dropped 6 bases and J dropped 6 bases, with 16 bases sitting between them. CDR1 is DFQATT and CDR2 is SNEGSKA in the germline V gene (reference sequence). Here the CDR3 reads CSASSQAGDTQYF. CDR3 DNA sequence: TGCAGTGCCTCATCCCAGGCTGGCGATACGCAGTATTTT.

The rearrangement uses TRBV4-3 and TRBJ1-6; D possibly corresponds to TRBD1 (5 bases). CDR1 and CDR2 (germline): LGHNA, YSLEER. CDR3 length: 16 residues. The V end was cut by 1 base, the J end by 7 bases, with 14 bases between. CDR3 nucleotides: TGCGCCAGCAGCCAAGTAATGGGACTTCCGAATTCACCCCTCCACTTT. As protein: CASSQVMGLPNSPLHF.

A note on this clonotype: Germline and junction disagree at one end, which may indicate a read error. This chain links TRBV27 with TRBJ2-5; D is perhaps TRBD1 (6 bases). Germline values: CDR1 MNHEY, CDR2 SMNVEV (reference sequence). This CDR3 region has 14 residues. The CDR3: CAGSSRDTQETQYF. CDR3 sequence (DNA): TGTGCCGGCAGTTCACGGGACACCCAAGAGACCCAGTACTTC.

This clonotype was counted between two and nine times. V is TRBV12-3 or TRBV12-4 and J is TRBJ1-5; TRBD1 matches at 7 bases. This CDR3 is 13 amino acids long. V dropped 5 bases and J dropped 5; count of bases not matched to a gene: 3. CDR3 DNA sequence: TGTGCCAGCAGTCAGGGGGGCTATCAGCCCCAGCATTTT. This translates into CASSQGGYQPQHF.

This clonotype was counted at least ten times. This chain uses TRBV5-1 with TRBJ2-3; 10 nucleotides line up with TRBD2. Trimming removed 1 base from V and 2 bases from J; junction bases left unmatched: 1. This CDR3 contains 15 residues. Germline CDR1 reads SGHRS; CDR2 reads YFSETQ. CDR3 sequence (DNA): TGCGCCAGCAGCTTGACTAGCGGGGACACAGATACGCAGTATTTT. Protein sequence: CASSLTSGDTDTQYF.

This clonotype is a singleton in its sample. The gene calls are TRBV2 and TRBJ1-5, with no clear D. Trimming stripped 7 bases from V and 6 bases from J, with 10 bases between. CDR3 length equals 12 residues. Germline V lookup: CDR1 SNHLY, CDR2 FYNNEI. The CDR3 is CASTRGGQPQHF. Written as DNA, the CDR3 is TGTGCCAGCACCAGAGGAGGTCAGCCCCAGCATTTT.

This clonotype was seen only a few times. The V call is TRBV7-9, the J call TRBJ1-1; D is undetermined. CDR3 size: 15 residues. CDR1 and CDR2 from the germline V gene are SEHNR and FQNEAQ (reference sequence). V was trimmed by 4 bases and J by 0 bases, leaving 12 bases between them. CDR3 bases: TGTGCCAGCAGCTCGGAGCTTACAGTGAACACTGAAGCTTTCTTT. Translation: CASSSELTVNTEAFF.

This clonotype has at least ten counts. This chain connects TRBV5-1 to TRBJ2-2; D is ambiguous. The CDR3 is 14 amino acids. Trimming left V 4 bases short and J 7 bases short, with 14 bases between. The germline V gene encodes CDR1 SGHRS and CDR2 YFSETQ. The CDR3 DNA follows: TGCGCCAGCAGCGGAGCGTTGGTGGACGGGGAGCTGTTTTTT. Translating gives CASSGALVDGELFF.

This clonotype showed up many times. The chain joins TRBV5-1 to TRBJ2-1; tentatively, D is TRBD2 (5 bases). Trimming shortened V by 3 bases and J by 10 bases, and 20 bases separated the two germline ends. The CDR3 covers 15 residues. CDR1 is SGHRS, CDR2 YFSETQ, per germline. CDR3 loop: CASSWGAPFFGEQFF. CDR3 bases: TGCGCCAGCAGCTGGGGAGCCCCCTTTTTTGGGGAGCAGTTCTTC.

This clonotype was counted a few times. In nucleotides, the CDR3 is TGTGCCAGCAGCGGAGAGACAGGGGTCGGGTTACCCCTCCACTTT. It yields the protein CASSGETGVGLPLHF. The chain employs TRBV9 and TRBJ1-6; 8 bases are a match to TRBD1. With V trimmed by 3 bases and J by 12 bases, 11 bases remained unmatched. This CDR3 comprises 15 residues. Per germline, CDR1 SGDLS and CDR2 YYNGEE.

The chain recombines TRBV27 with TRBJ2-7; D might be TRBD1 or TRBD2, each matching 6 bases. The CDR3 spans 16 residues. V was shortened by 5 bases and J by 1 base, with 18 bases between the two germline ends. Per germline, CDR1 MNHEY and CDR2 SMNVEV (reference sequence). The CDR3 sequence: CASSNPKGGHSYEQYF. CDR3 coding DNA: TGTGCCAGCAGTAACCCAAAGGGGGGACATTCCTACGAGCAGTACTTC.

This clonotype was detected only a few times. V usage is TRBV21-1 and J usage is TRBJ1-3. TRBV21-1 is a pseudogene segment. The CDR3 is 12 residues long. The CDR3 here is CASSSTANTIYF. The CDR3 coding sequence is TGTGCCAGCAGCTCAACGGCAAACACCATATATTTT.

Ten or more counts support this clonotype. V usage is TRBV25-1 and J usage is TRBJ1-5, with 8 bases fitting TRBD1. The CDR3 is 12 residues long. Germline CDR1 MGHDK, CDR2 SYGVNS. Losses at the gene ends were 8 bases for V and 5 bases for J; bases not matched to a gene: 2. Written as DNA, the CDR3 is TGTGCCAGCTCACAGGGGGATCAGCCCCAGCATTTT. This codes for CASSQGDQPQHF.

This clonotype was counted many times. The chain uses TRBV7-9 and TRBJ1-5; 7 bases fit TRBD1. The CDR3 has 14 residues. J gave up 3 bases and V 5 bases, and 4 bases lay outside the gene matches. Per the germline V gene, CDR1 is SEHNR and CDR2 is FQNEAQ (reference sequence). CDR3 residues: CASSGGQVNQPQHF. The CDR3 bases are TGTGCCAGCAGCGGAGGACAGGTCAATCAGCCCCAGCATTTT.

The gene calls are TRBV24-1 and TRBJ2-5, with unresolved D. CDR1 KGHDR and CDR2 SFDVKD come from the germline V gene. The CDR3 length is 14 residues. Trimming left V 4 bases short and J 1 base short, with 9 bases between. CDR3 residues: CATSDSQFQETQYF. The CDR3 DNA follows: TGTGCCACCAGTGACAGTCAGTTCCAAGAGACCCAGTACTTC.